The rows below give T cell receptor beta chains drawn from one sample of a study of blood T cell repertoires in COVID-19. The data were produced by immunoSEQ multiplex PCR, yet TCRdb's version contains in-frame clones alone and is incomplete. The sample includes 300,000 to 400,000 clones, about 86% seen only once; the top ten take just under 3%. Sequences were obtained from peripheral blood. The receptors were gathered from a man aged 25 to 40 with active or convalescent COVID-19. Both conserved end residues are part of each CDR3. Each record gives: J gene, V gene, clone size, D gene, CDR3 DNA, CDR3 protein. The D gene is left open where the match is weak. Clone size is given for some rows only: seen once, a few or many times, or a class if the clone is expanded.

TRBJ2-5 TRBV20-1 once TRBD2 TGCAGTGCTAGTCCGCTAGCGGGAGGGGTCCAAGAGACCCAGTACTTC CSASPLAGGVQETQYF
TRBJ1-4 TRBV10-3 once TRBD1 TGTGCCATCAGTGAAAGGAACAGGGGTGAAAAACTGTTTTTT CAISERNRGEKLFF
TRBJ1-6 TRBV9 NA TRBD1 TGTGCCAGCAGCCGAACAGGGGACCCTAATTCACCCCTCCACTTT CASSRTGDPNSPLHF
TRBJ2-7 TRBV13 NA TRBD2 TGTGCCAGCAGCCTTACTAGCGGGGCGCGGGAGCAGTACTTC CASSLTSGAREQYF
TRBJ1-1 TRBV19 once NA TGTGCCAGTAGTGCTTACACCAGGGGTGGCACTGAAGCTTTCTTT CASSAYTRGGTEAFF
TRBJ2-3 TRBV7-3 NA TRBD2 TGTGCCAGCAGCTTCCCTAGCGGGGGTCAAGATACGCAGTATTTT CASSFPSGGQDTQYF
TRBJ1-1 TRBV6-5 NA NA TGTGCCAGCACCCTAGGAGTGGTGGGCAGGGCAATAGCTTTCTTT CASTLGVVGRAIAFF
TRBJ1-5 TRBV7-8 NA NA TGTGCCAGCAGCGACGCGGTCTCCAATCAGCCCCAGCATTTT CASSDAVSNQPQHF
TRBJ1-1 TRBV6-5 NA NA TGTGCCAGCAGTTACGATGGGGCCCGAGGAGCTTTCTTT CASSYDGARGAFF
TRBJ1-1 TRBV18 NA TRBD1 TGTGCCAGCTCGCGGACAGGGCGAGGGAGGACTGAAGCTTTCTTT CASSRTGRGRTEAFF
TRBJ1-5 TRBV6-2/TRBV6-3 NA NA TGTGCCAGCAGTTACCGTGGTACGGTCTTCAGCAATCAGCCCCAGCATTTT CASSYRGTVFSNQPQHF
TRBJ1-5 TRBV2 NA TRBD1 TGTGCCAGCAGAGTTGACAGGGGGCGTGAGGGTCAGCCCCAGCATTTT CASRVDRGREGQPQHF
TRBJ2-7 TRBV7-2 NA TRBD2 TGTGCCAGCAGTCCAAGGGGGGCTAGCGGGAGTCACGAGCAGTACTTC CASSPRGASGSHEQYF
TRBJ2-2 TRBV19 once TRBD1 TGTGCCAGTGGGACAGGTAACACCGGGGAGCTGTTTTTT CASGTGNTGELFF
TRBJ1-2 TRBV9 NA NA TGTGCCAGCAGCGCGTTCTCAGGGAATTCTGGCTACACCTTC CASSAFSGNSGYTF
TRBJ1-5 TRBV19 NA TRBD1 TGTGCCAGTAGTAAGGGGGCGGATCAGCCCCAGCATTTT CASSKGADQPQHF
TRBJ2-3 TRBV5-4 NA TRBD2 TGTGCCAGCAGCACCGGGGGGGGGCCTAGCACAGATACGCAGTATTTT CASSTGGGPSTDTQYF
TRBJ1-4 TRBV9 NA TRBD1 TGTGCCAGCAGCATCCGGACAGGGGAGGGTGAAAAACTGTTTTTT CASSIRTGEGEKLFF
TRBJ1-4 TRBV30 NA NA TGTGCCTGGAGTGTTAGGCGCAGCGGGGAAAAACTGTTTTTT CAWSVRRSGEKLFF
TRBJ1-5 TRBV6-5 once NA TGTGCCAGCAGTCTTCACAGGGAAAGGGATCAGCCCCAGCATTTT CASSLHRERDQPQHF
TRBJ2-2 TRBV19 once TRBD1 TGTGCCGGAGGGACAGGGGAAACCGGGGAGCTGTTTTTT CAGGTGETGELFF
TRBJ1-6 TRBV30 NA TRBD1 TGTGCCTGGCGGACAGGGGGTGAATCACCCCTCCACTTT CAWRTGGESPLHF
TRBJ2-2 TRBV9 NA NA TGTGCCAGCAGCGTCGGCGGGGGCGCGAACACCGGGGAGCTGTTTTTT CASSVGGGANTGELFF
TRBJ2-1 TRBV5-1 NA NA TGCGCCAGCAGCTTGGGGGGCCCTTACAATGAGCAGTTCTTC CASSLGGPYNEQFF
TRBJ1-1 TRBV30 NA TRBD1 TGTGCCAGGGACAGGGGGGGGACTGAAGCTTTCTTT CARDRGGTEAFF
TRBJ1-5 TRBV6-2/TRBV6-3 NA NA TGTGCCAGCAGTTATTCTGACAGTTACAATCAGCCCCAGCATTTT CASSYSDSYNQPQHF
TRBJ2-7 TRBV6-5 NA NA TGTGCCAGCAGCTTGGCAGGGCCCACCGCCTACGAGCAGTACTTC CASSLAGPTAYEQYF
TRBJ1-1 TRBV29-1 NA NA TGCAGCGTTGGGGGGACAGAAGCTTTCTTT CSVGGTEAFF
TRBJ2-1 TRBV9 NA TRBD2 TGTGCCAGCAGCGTTGGGACTAGCGGAAACAATGAGCAGTTCTTC CASSVGTSGNNEQFF
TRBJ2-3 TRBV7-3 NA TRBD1 TGTGCCAGCAGCCCAGGGGGTCCAGTTTACCCTAGCACAGATACGCAGTATTTT CASSPGGPVYPSTDTQYF
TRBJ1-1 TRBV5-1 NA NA TGCGCCAGCGGTGAACCCGTAACGGTTGAAGCTTTCTTT CASGEPVTVEAFF
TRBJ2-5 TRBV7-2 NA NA TGTGCCAGCAGCTTAGGGCAGGGGCGGAGAGAGACCCAGTACTTC CASSLGQGRRETQYF
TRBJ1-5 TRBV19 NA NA TGTGCCAGTAGTATCCCCGGCCGGGAGCCCCAGCATTTT CASSIPGREPQHF
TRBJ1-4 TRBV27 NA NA TGTGCCAGCAGCCCCAAAGGGACGGGACTTAATGAAAAACTGTTTTTT CASSPKGTGLNEKLFF
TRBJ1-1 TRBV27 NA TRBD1 TGTGCCAGCGGCTACAGGGGGAGCACTGAAGCTTTCTTT CASGYRGSTEAFF
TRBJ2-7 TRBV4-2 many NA TGTGCCAGCAGCCTGGGCGACCTTTCTTTTGGCGGGGAGCAGTACTTC CASSLGDLSFGGEQYF
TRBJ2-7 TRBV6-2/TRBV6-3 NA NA TGTGCCAGCAGTTACTCGTCCAGGGCAGCGGGTGAGCAGTACTTC CASSYSSRAAGEQYF
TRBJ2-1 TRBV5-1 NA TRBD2 TGCGCCAGCAGCTTCACTAGCGGGGGCTTCAATGAGCAGTTCTTC CASSFTSGGFNEQFF
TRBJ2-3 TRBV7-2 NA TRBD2 TGTGCCAGCAGCCGTAGCGGGCGGGGGAATACGCAGTATTTT CASSRSGRGNTQYF
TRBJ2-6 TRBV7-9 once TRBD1 TGTGCCAGCAGCCCCCAGTTGGGACAGGGAAAACCTGGGGCCAACGTCCTGACTTTC CASSPQLGQGKPGANVLTF
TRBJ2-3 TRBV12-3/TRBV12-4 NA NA TGTGCCAGCAGTTTACAGGGGCCAGATACGCAGTATTTT CASSLQGPDTQYF
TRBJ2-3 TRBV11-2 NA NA TGTGCCAGCAGCTTAAACCCGTCGGGAGTGGCAGATACGCAGTATTTT CASSLNPSGVADTQYF
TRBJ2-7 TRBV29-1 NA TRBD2 TGCAGCGTCCGGACTAGCGGCTACGAGCAGTACTTC CSVRTSGYEQYF
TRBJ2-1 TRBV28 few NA TGTGCCAGCAGTTTGCCCCCCCATCAGGGGTCGGCCGACAATGAGCAGTTCTTC CASSLPPHQGSADNEQFF
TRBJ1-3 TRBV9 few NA TGTGCCAGCAGTCAGGGCTCCTCTGGAAACACCATATATTTT CASSQGSSGNTIYF
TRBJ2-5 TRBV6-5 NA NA TGTGCCAGCAGTAGGATTAGGGGGTCCCAAGAGACCCAGTACTTC CASSRIRGSQETQYF
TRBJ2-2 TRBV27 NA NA TGTGCCAGCAGCCCCGGCGCGGGACAGGGGGAGCTGTTTTTT CASSPGAGQGELFF
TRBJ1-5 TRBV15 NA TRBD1 TGTGCCACCAGCAGTGGGGGACAGTCCGCTCAGCCCCAGCATTTT CATSSGGQSAQPQHF
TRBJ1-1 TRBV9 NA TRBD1 TGTGCCAGCAGCTCCGGGACAGGGGGGATGAACACTGAAGCTTTCTTT CASSSGTGGMNTEAFF
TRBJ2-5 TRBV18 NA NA TGTGCCAGCTCACCTCGGACACGGCAAGAGACCCAGTACTTC CASSPRTRQETQYF
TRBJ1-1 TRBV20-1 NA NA TGCAGTGCTAGAGGGCGGACTGAAGCTTTCTTT CSARGRTEAFF